Following are 6 T cell receptor beta chains from one sample sequenced in a study of blood T cell repertoires in COVID-19. The protocol was immunoSEQ multiplex PCR, while the TCRdb copy is restricted to in-frame clones and leaves out a portion. The profile shows 120,000 to 150,000 clones, roughly nine tenths of them singletons. The sample was peripheral blood. All receptors derive from a human donor in a cohort sampled during active COVID-19.

The chain joins TRBV9 to TRBJ2-1; 13 bases align to TRBD2. V trimming: 4 bases; J trimming: 6 bases; junction bases outside the gene matches: 4. CDR3 length: 15 amino acids. The germline V gene encodes CDR1 SGDLS and CDR2 YYNGEE. CDR3 in DNA: TGTGCCAGCAGCACCGGGACTAGCGGGGCCAATGAGCAGTTCTTC. Amino acids: CASSTGTSGANEQFF.

The chain carries TRBV6-1 and TRBJ1-4; perhaps TRBD1 as D (6 bases). V lost 3 bases to trimming and J lost 5 bases, with 13 bases between them. The germline V gene encodes CDR1 MNHNS and CDR2 SASEGT. CDR3 length equals 15 residues. Here the CDR3 reads CASSEETGKNEKLFF. CDR3 nucleotide sequence: TGTGCCAGCAGTGAGGAGACAGGAAAGAATGAAAAACTGTTTTTT.

The chain joins TRBV19 to TRBJ1-1; a possible D gene is TRBD1 (6 bases). Trimming took 6 bases from V and 3 from J, leaving 11 bases between them. Germline values: CDR1 LNHDA, CDR2 SQIVND (reference sequence). CDR3 length: 13 residues. CDR3 sequence reads: CASRTNRDTEAFF. CDR3 bases: TGTGCCAGTAGAACGAACAGGGACACTGAAGCTTTCTTT.

The chain recombines TRBV11-1 with TRBJ1-3, with D maybe TRBD1 (6 bases). Trimming took 2 bases from V and 2 from J, leaving 10 bases between them. The CDR3 runs 15 residues. The germline gives CDR1 SGHAT, CDR2 FQDESV (reference sequence). CDR3 sequence reads: CASSLNRDTGNTIYF. DNA for the CDR3: TGTGCCAGCAGCTTAAACAGGGACACTGGAAACACCATATATTTT.

V usage is TRBV5-4 and J usage is TRBJ2-3; TRBD2 aligns across 7 bases. The CDR3 loop spans 14 amino acids. The ends lost 7 bases at V and 0 bases at J; junction bases unmatched: 5. CDR1 and CDR2 (germline): SGHNT, YYREEE (reference sequence). DNA for the CDR3: TGTGCCAGCGCAGCGGGGACTAGCACAGATACGCAGTATTTT. It yields the protein CASAAGTSTDTQYF.

The J gene is TRBJ2-1, the V gene TRBV9; 8 bases map to TRBD2. The junction had 4 bases not matched to a gene; V was cut back by 0 bases and J by 5 bases. Germline V gives CDR1 SGDLS, CDR2 YYNGEE. The CDR3 sequence is 15 residues long. CDR3 loop: CASSVAGGYNNEQFF. The CDR3 coding sequence is TGTGCCAGCAGCGTAGCGGGGGGGTACAACAATGAGCAGTTCTTC. The full variable domain, with the rest looked up from reference TRBV9 and TRBJ2-1, is DSGVTQTPKHLITATGQRVTLRCSPRSGDLSVYWYQQSLDQGLQFLIQYYNGEERAKGNILERFSAQQFPDLHSELNLSSLELGDSALYFCASSVAGGYNNEQFFGPGTRLTVL.